This T cell receptor (beta chain) was identified in a study of blood T cell repertoires in COVID-19. Study information: Specimens from acute and convalescent COVID-19 originated in the United States, Italy and Spain.

Profiled with immunoSEQ multiplex PCR; TCRdb holds only in-frame clones, not every one. The table shows 200,000 to 250,000 clones, with around 84% occurring only once. The CDR3 is 17 residues long. CDR1 and CDR2 (germline): MNHEY, SMNVEV (reference sequence). J was trimmed by 5 bases and V by 2 bases; bases with no gene match: 7. This TCR was sampled from a man over 45 with active or convalescent COVID-19. V and J are TRBV27 and TRBJ2-2, with TRBD2 identical over 11 bases. Sequenced input: peripheral blood. The CDR3 DNA follows: TGTGCCAGCAGTTTAGGATTAGCGGGGGGGCCGACCGGGGAGCTGTTTTTT. Residues: CASSLGLAGGPTGELFF.